The 21 T cell receptor beta chains listed next were all sequenced from one sample in a study of cytomegalovirus exposure and HLA in healthy donors (dated by TCRdb to between 2016 and 2019). The library came from the immunoSEQ multiplex PCR assay. For the multiplex PCR, a mixture combining 60 forward primers for TCR Vbeta segments and 13 reverse primers for TCR Jbeta segments was used. Sourced from immuneACCESS, this table was stored by TCRdb with only in-frame sequences that have V and J called. A share of the clones is absent; for the studies checked, an unresolved V gene accounts for under half, and the remainder has no known explanation. The sample has about 170,000 clones on record, roughly 80% of them singletons. The ten largest clones add up to roughly 5% of the sample. Sequencing was done on a sample of PBMCs. Receptor source: a young man in good health and CMV-seronegative.

The rearrangement joins TRBV29-1 to TRBJ1-5; maybe TRBD1 (6 bases). Germline V gene lookup returns CDR1 SQVTM and CDR2 ANQGSEA. The length of the CDR3 is 14 residues. The V gene lost 6 bases and the J gene lost 5 bases, with 17 bases spanning the gap. The CDR3 loop reads CSVWEGGLYQPQHF. Written as DNA, the CDR3 is TGCAGCGTCTGGGAGGGGGGGTTGTATCAGCCCCAGCATTTT.

This sequence joins TRBV15 and TRBJ1-4; D is possibly TRBD1 (6 bases). The CDR3 contains 13 residues. Per germline, CDR1 LNHNV and CDR2 YYDKDF (reference sequence). Trimming removed 6 bases from V and 2 bases from J, with 7 bases in between. The chain's CDR3 is CATRRGTNEKLFF. CDR3 DNA sequence: TGTGCCACCAGAAGGGGGACTAATGAAAAACTGTTTTTT.

The J gene is TRBJ1-2, the V gene TRBV5-5; D possibly corresponds to TRBD1 (5 bases). V was pared by 0 bases and J by 4 bases, with 13 bases between. Germline V gene sequence: CDR1 SGHKS, CDR2 YYEKEE (reference sequence). The CDR3 spans 15 residues. The CDR3 is CASSLVSGPLYGYTF. CDR3 DNA: TGTGCCAGCAGCTTGGTGTCAGGGCCTCTCTATGGCTACACCTTC.

The chain combines TRBV7-9 with TRBJ2-2; possibly TRBD2 for D (5 bases). Germline V CDR1 and CDR2: SEHNR, FQNEAQ (reference sequence). With 1 base removed from V and 4 bases from J, the gap between germline ends came to 7 bases. The CDR3 is 14 amino acids. CDR3 sequence (DNA): TGTGCCAGCAGCTTAGGGACTCCCACCGGGGAGCTGTTTTTT. It yields the protein CASSLGTPTGELFF.

CDR3 nucleotides: TGTGCCAGCAGCGAGGGGGTGGGTTTTTCAGGAGATACGCAGTATTTT. Translated: CASSEGVGFSGDTQYF. The chain has TRBV11-2 and TRBJ2-3, with a weak D call TRBD1 (6 bases). Trimming pared 5 bases from V and 5 bases from J, leaving 20 bases between. The CDR3 loop spans 16 amino acids. The V gene's germline CDR1 is SGHAT and CDR2 FQNNGV. Together with reference TRBV11-2 and TRBJ2-3, the CDR3 gives the full variable domain: EAGVAQSPRYKIIEKRQSVAFWCNPISGHATLYWYQQILGQGPKLLIQFQNNGVVDDSQLPKDRFSAERLKGVDSTLKIQPAKLEDSAVYLCASSEGVGFSGDTQYFGPGTRLTVL.

This rearrangement joins TRBV10-3 to TRBJ1-1; D remains unclear. CDR1 is ENHRY, CDR2 SYGVKD, per germline. V was cut by 8 bases and J by 11 bases, with 12 bases left in between. The CDR3 consists of 10 residues. CDR3: CAISFRLAFF. As DNA, the CDR3 is TGTGCCATCTCCTTCAGATTGGCTTTCTTT.

This chain links TRBV25-1 with TRBJ2-2; 14 bases align to TRBD2. CDR3 size: 16 residues. Germline assignment: CDR1 MGHDK and CDR2 SYGVNS. V lost 4 bases to trimming and J lost 4 bases; unmatched junction nucleotides: 2. CDR3 residues: CASSVGLAGGTGELFF. The CDR3 DNA reads TGTGCCAGCAGTGTCGGACTAGCGGGAGGCACCGGGGAGCTGTTTTTT.

CDR3 protein: CASSLNPTLEQFF. CDR3 DNA: TGCGCCAGCAGCTTGAATCCCACACTAGAGCAGTTCTTC. V and J are TRBV5-1 and TRBJ2-1; no firm D call. The CDR3 is 13 residues long. The V gene lost 1 base and the J gene lost 10 bases, with 12 bases spanning the gap. Germline V gene data show CDR1 as SGHRS and CDR2 as YFSETQ.

The chain combines TRBV4-2 with TRBJ2-2; 8 bases are a match to TRBD2. The J segment lost 0 bases and the V segment lost 3 bases, leaving 3 bases of the junction unmatched. The CDR3 runs to 16 residues. CDR1 and CDR2 (germline): LGHNA, YNFKEQ. The chain's CDR3 is CASSHKLAANTGELFF. CDR3 sequence (DNA): TGTGCCAGCAGCCATAAACTAGCGGCGAACACCGGGGAGCTGTTTTTT.

This rearrangement joins TRBV6-5 to TRBJ1-4, with TRBD1 matching 9 bases. The CDR3 extends over 15 amino acids. V was clipped by 10 bases and J by 11 bases; unmatched bases: 17. Germline CDR1 and CDR2: MNHEY and SVGAGI. The CDR3 spells CATAGGGQGLTKLFF. As DNA, the CDR3 is TGTGCCACCGCAGGGGGGGGACAGGGACTTACGAAACTGTTTTTT.

CDR3 residues: CSVGDTSGDTQYF. The DNA for the CDR3 is TGCAGCGTTGGGGACACCTCCGGGGATACGCAGTATTTT. The J gene is TRBJ2-3, the V gene TRBV29-1; D may be TRBD1 (6 bases). Between the trimmed V and J ends, which lost 4 bases and 6 bases, there was a span of 14 bases. The CDR3 loop spans 13 amino acids. Germline V gene lookup returns CDR1 SQVTM and CDR2 ANQGSEA.

The gene calls are TRBV2 and TRBJ2-1; D perhaps matches TRBD2 (6 bases). CDR3 length: 14 residues. V was clipped by 4 bases and J by 0 bases, with 7 bases between them. Germline CDR1 and CDR2: SNHLY and FYNNEI. Here the CDR3 DNA reads TGTGCCAGCAGTGGGGGACTCTCCTACAATGAGCAGTTCTTC. This sequence encodes CASSGGLSYNEQFF.

This clone was seen only a few times. This rearrangement joins TRBV29-1 to TRBJ2-5, with D possibly being TRBD2 (7 bases). V was shortened by 7 bases and J by 2 bases, with 11 bases between the two germline ends. Germline V gives CDR1 SQVTM, CDR2 ANQGSEA. The CDR3 length is 12 residues. The CDR3 protein is CSGGGGQETQYF. In DNA form, the CDR3 reads TGCAGCGGGGGGGGCGGTCAAGAGACCCAGTACTTC.

The chain joins TRBV25-1 to TRBJ2-7; a weak D match, TRBD1 (6 bases). The CDR3 contains 13 residues. Trimming pared 8 bases from V and 7 bases from J, leaving 18 bases between. Germline V gives CDR1 MGHDK, CDR2 SYGVNS. The CDR3: CASAGVGAREQYF. As DNA, the CDR3 is TGTGCCAGCGCTGGCGTGGGGGCGCGGGAGCAGTACTTC.

The genes are TRBV2 and TRBJ1-2, with D uncertain. Per the germline V gene, CDR1 is SNHLY and CDR2 is FYNNEI. The ends were cut back, 3 bases at V and 2 bases at J, with 7 bases in the middle. The CDR3 runs 13 residues. In DNA form, the CDR3 reads TGTGCCAGCAGTGATGAGCTAAACTATGGCTACACCTTC. Amino acid sequence: CASSDELNYGYTF. The variable domain in full, with the rest retrieved from reference TRBV2 and TRBJ1-2, is EPEVTQTPSHQVTQMGQEVILRCVPISNHLYFYWYRQILGQKVEFLVSFYNNEISEKSEIFDDQFSVERPDGSNFTLKIRSTKLEDSAMYFCASSDELNYGYTFGSGTRLTVV.

V and J are TRBV2 and TRBJ2-5; D may be TRBD1 (5 bases). Germline-derived CDR1 and CDR2 are SNHLY and FYNNEI. The CDR3 runs to 15 residues. V lost 1 base and J lost 3, with 12 bases in between. CDR3 bases: TGTGCCAGCAGTGAAGGGGCAGCAGGGAAAGAGACCCAGTACTTC. Its protein is CASSEGAAGKETQYF. Based on the CDR3 plus reference TRBV2 and TRBJ2-5, the full variable domain is EPEVTQTPSHQVTQMGQEVILRCVPISNHLYFYWYRQILGQKVEFLVSFYNNEISEKSEIFDDQFSVERPDGSNFTLKIRSTKLEDSAMYFCASSEGAAGKETQYFGPGTRLLVL.

V gene TRBV6-5 combines with J gene TRBJ2-1, with 8 nucleotides matching TRBD1. The length of the CDR3 is 15 residues. Germline V gives CDR1 MNHEY, CDR2 SVGAGI. V was clipped by 4 bases and J by 6 bases; unmatched bases: 8. CDR3 nucleotides: TGTGCCAGCAGTTTAGTAGGACAGGGATCCAATGAGCAGTTCTTC. Translation: CASSLVGQGSNEQFF.

The chain employs TRBV5-4 and TRBJ2-2; D unresolved. V gave up 4 bases and J gave up 6 bases, with 13 bases separating them. From germline, CDR1 is SGHNT and CDR2 YYREEE (reference sequence). CDR3 length: 14 amino acids. DNA of the CDR3: TGTGCCAGCAGCCGGAGTTACCCACCCGGGGAGCTGTTTTTT. Translated: CASSRSYPPGELFF.

The gene calls are TRBV28 and TRBJ2-2; TRBD2 aligns across 7 bases. Germline-derived CDR1 and CDR2 are MDHEN and SYDVKM. The V gene end was trimmed by 3 bases and the J gene end by 5 bases; junction bases not matched to a gene: 3. The CDR3 spans 14 residues. The CDR3 here is CASSFAGVTGELFF. The CDR3 bases are TGTGCCAGCAGTTTTGCGGGAGTAACCGGGGAGCTGTTTTTT.

This clone appeared a single time. V usage is TRBV7-8 and J usage is TRBJ2-7; D is ambiguous. Germline loops: CDR1 SGHVS, CDR2 FQNEAQ. The CDR3 is 17 residues long. Trimming removed 1 base at V and 2 bases at J, with 18 bases between. CDR3 DNA sequence: TGTGCCAGCAGCTTAGGCGGCAGCCATACTGCCCCCTACGAGCAGTACTTC. Translating it yields CASSLGGSHTAPYEQYF. The whole variable domain, filled in from reference TRBV7-8 and TRBJ2-7, reads GAGVSQSPRYKVAKRGQDVALRCDPISGHVSLFWYQQALGQGPEFLTYFQNEAQLDKSGLPSDRFFAERPEGSVSTLKIQRTQQEDSAVYLCASSLGGSHTAPYEQYFGPGTRLTVT.

The rearrangement links TRBV28 to TRBJ2-3; 11 bases are shared with TRBD2. This CDR3 spans 17 amino acids. Germline V gene sequence: CDR1 MDHEN, CDR2 SYDVKM. Unmatched junction bases numbered 9, after V lost 5 bases and J lost 2 bases. The CDR3 DNA follows: TGTGCCAGCAGTGTTCCGGGACTAGCGGACCCCACAGATACGCAGTATTTT. This encodes CASSVPGLADPTDTQYF.